Reported below is one T cell receptor (beta chain). The germline gives CDR1 SGDLS, CDR2 YYNGEE. Unmatched junction bases numbered 11, after V lost 0 bases and J lost 4 bases. The CDR3 sequence is 17 residues long. A multiplex PCR was run with 60 Vbeta primers and 13 Jbeta primers. Produced via immunoSEQ multiplex PCR; TCRdb's table is partial and in-frame only. The sample has roughly 200,000 clones; approximately 80% are singletons. These data are taken from a study of cytomegalovirus exposure and HLA in healthy donors. The sequenced sample was PBMCs. The chain joins TRBV9 to TRBJ1-1; 8 bases align to TRBD1. The TCR originated in a boy aged 5-17 years in good health and CMV-seronegative. The CDR3, as DNA: TGTGCCAGCAGCGTAGCTCGGGCAGGGGGCTTAAGCACTGAAGCTTTCTTT. Translation: CASSVARAGGLSTEAFF.